This T cell receptor beta chain stems from a study of a mutant IDH1 vaccine in newly diagnosed glioma. V was cut by 4 bases and J by 1 base, with 7 bases left in between. Germline CDR1 and CDR2: SNHLY and FYNNEI. The CDR3 is 13 residues long. As for this clone: Its antigen is undetermined.

The method was immunoSEQ multiplex PCR; TCRdb's version includes in-frame clones alone and lacks a portion of them. In the table there are about 130,000 clones, around 80% of which are singletons. Indicated time point: week 11, during vaccination. Vaccinated patients received 300 ug of mutant IDH1 20-mer peptide per dose, with topical imiquimod. This TCR was recovered from a man aged 35 to 55 with glioma. Sequencing used PBMCs, obtained from a glioma patient whose treatment included an IDH1 peptide vaccine. V and J are TRBV2 and TRBJ2-5; D is unresolved. Here the CDR3 reads CASSAPLQETQYF. CDR3 DNA sequence: TGTGCCAGCAGTGCACCCCTCCAAGAGACCCAGTACTTC.